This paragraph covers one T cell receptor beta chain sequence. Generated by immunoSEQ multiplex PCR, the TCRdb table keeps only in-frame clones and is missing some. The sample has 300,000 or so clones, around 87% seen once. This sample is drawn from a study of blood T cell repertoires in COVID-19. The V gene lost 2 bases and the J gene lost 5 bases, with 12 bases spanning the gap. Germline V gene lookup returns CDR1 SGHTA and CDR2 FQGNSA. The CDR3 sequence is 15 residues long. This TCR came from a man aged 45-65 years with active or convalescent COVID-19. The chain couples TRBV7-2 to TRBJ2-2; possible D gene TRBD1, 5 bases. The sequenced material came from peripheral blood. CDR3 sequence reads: CASSLLFQGTGELFF. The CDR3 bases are TGTGCCAGCAGCTTACTTTTCCAGGGAACCGGGGAGCTGTTTTTT.